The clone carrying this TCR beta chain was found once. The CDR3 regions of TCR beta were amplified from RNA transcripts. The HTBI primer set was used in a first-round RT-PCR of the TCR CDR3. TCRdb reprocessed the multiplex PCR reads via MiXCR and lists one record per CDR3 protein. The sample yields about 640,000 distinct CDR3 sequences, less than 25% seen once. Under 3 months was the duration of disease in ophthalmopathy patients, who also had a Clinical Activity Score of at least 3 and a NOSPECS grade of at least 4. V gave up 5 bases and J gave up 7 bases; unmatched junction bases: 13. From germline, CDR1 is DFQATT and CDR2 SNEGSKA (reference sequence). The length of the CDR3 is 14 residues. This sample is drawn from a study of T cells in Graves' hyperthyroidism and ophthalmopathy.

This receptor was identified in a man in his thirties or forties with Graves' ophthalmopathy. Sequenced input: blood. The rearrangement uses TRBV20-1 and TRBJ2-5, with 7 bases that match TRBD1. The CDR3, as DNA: TGCAGTGCTCGGCCTATCGACAGGGTTGGGACCCAGTACTTC. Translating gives CSARPIDRVGTQYF.